The 26 T cell receptor beta chains below were found in one sample sequenced in a study of blood T cell repertoires in COVID-19. Clones were sequenced by immunoSEQ multiplex PCR, and TCRdb holds only the in-frame ones, with some missing. The sample has fewer than 80,000 clones; 85% to 90% are singletons. Sequences were obtained from peripheral blood. These receptors came from a woman in her 50s with active or convalescent COVID-19.

The chain has TRBV5-1 and TRBJ1-3, with D unclear. The V end was cut by 1 base, the J end by 3 bases, with 14 bases between. Germline V gene sequence: CDR1 SGHRS, CDR2 YFSETQ. The CDR3 extends over 16 amino acids. The CDR3 protein is CASSLSGDLGGNTIYF. DNA for the CDR3: TGCGCCAGCAGCTTGTCGGGAGACCTTGGTGGAAACACCATATATTTT.

This sequence joins TRBV10-2 and TRBJ1-4, with a weak D call TRBD1 (6 bases). V dropped 6 bases and J dropped 5 bases, with 16 bases sitting between them. CDR1 and CDR2 from the germline V gene are WSHSY and SAAADI. This CDR3 comprises 15 residues. DNA of the CDR3: TGCGCCAGCAGAGCCGACAGGAGACAAAATGAAAAACTGTTTTTT. This gives the protein CASRADRRQNEKLFF.

Remarks on this clone: Other DNA sequences in the same sample also yield this CDR3. The rearrangement links TRBV19 to TRBJ2-2, with D possibly matching TRBD1 (6 bases). Per the germline V gene, CDR1 is LNHDA and CDR2 is SQIVND (reference sequence). Between the trimmed V and J ends, which lost 0 bases and 4 bases, there was a span of 6 bases. The length of the CDR3 is 14 residues. The CDR3 DNA sequence: TGTGCCAGTAGTATAGACAGGGGCACCGGGGAGCTGTTTTTT. It encodes CASSIDRGTGELFF.

A few counts support this clone. The V call is TRBV15, the J call TRBJ1-1; 8 bases map to TRBD1. Germline values: CDR1 LNHNV, CDR2 YYDKDF (reference sequence). CDR3 length equals 14 residues. V gave up 5 bases and J gave up 4 bases; unmatched junction bases: 6. The CDR3 sequence is CATSGGQGRTEAFF. CDR3 nucleotides: TGTGCCACCAGCGGAGGACAGGGTCGCACTGAAGCTTTCTTT. Looking up the rest from reference TRBV15 and TRBJ1-1 gives the full variable domain: DAMVIQNPRYQVTQFGKPVTLSCSQTLNHNVMYWYQQKSSQAPKLLFHYYDKDFNNEADTPDNFQSRRPNTSFCFLDIRSPGLGDTAMYLCATSGGQGRTEAFFGQGTRLTVV.

The V gene is TRBV10-2, the J gene TRBJ1-1; TRBD1 is a possible D gene (6 bases). Trimming took off 2 bases at V and 6 bases at J, with 10 bases between the two ends. Germline V gives CDR1 WSHSY, CDR2 SAAADI. CDR3 length equals 13 residues. CDR3 in amino acids: CASSESGGPEAFF. The CDR3 DNA is TGCGCCAGCAGTGAGAGTGGGGGCCCTGAAGCTTTCTTT.

The CDR3 loop reads CASSLGISYEQYF. CDR3 bases: TGCGCCAGCAGTCTCGGGATCTCCTACGAGCAGTACTTC. The V and J genes are TRBV5-1 and TRBJ2-7; D is possibly TRBD2 (5 bases). The CDR3 length is 13 residues. In germline, CDR1 is SGHRS, CDR2 YFSETQ. V was cut by 5 bases and J by 0 bases, with 9 bases left in between.

V gene TRBV7-8 combines with J gene TRBJ2-5; 7 bases agree with TRBD1. Germline CDR1 is SGHVS and CDR2 is FQNEAQ. J gave up 7 bases and V 0 bases, and 17 bases lay outside the gene matches. The CDR3 has 18 amino acids. CDR3 nucleotides: TGTGCCAGCAGCTTAGCTCTTAGGACAGGCCCCCCGTACGGGACCCAGTACTTC. This translates into CASSLALRTGPPYGTQYF.

V usage is TRBV4-1 and J usage is TRBJ2-5, with 8 bases fitting TRBD2. Germline V gene lookup returns CDR1 MGHRA and CDR2 YSYEKL. The trim removed 0 bases at V and 7 bases at J, leaving 13 bases unmatched. CDR3 size: 17 residues. DNA for the CDR3: TGCGCCAGCAGCCAAGATGAGAATAGCGGGAAGGAAGGGACCCAGTACTTC. Protein: CASSQDENSGKEGTQYF.

The chain links TRBV9 to TRBJ2-1; the match to TRBD2 covers 9 bases. J was trimmed by 7 bases and V by 4 bases; bases with no gene match: 15. The CDR3 sequence is 17 residues long. Germline V gives CDR1 SGDLS, CDR2 YYNGEE. CDR3 sequence (DNA): TGTGCCAGCAGCCTGTTGGGGGGGACTAGCTTAAGTAATGAGCAGTTCTTC. It encodes CASSLLGGTSLSNEQFF. Looking up the rest from reference TRBV9 and TRBJ2-1 gives the full variable domain: DSGVTQTPKHLITATGQRVTLRCSPRSGDLSVYWYQQSLDQGLQFLIQYYNGEERAKGNILERFSAQQFPDLHSELNLSSLELGDSALYFCASSLLGGTSLSNEQFFGPGTRLTVL.

V gene TRBV7-8 combines with J gene TRBJ2-1, with D tentatively TRBD2 (6 bases). CDR1 is SGHVS and CDR2 is FQNEAQ in the germline V gene. Trimming stripped 5 bases from V and 1 base from J, with 12 bases between. This CDR3 is 15 amino acids long. As DNA, the CDR3 is TGTGCCAGCAGCAAGGCGGGACTTTCCTACAATGAGCAGTTCTTC. Amino acids: CASSKAGLSYNEQFF.

The rearrangement links TRBV29-1 to TRBJ2-1; 14 positions agree with TRBD2. This CDR3 has 14 residues. Per the germline V gene, CDR1 is SQVTM and CDR2 is ANQGSEA. V lost 7 bases, J lost 7 bases, and 6 bases stayed unmatched. The CDR3 nucleotides are TGCAGCGCACGGACTAGCGGGAGGTGGAATGAGCAGTTCTTC. It translates to CSARTSGRWNEQFF.

The chain employs TRBV29-1 and TRBJ2-5; the match to TRBD2 covers 12 bases. Germline V gene lookup returns CDR1 SQVTM and CDR2 ANQGSEA. J gave up 5 bases and V 7 bases, and 14 bases lay outside the gene matches. The CDR3 is made up of 16 amino acids. The CDR3 loop is CSAHPTTSGRGETQYF. CDR3 nucleotides: TGCAGCGCCCACCCAACGACTAGCGGGAGAGGGGAGACCCAGTACTTC.

The V call is TRBV9, the J call TRBJ1-3, with D uncertain. This CDR3 contains 15 residues. V was trimmed by 0 bases and J by 0 bases, leaving 7 bases between them. CDR1 and CDR2 from the germline V gene are SGDLS and YYNGEE. This CDR3 is CASSVEASSGNTIYF. In nucleotides, the CDR3 is TGTGCCAGCAGCGTAGAAGCGAGCTCTGGAAACACCATATATTTT. The variable domain in full, with the rest retrieved from reference TRBV9 and TRBJ1-3, is DSGVTQTPKHLITATGQRVTLRCSPRSGDLSVYWYQQSLDQGLQFLIQYYNGEERAKGNILERFSAQQFPDLHSELNLSSLELGDSALYFCASSVEASSGNTIYFGEGSWLTVV.

J is TRBJ2-3 and V is TRBV3-1 (or the pseudogene TRBV3-2); 8 bases are a match to TRBD2. This CDR3 is 16 amino acids long. The ends lost 4 bases at V and 4 bases at J; junction bases unmatched: 10. Germline loops: CDR1 LGHDT, CDR2 YNNKEL (reference sequence). The DNA for the CDR3 is TGTGCCAGCAGCCGCGGAGTGACTAGCGCCCCAGATACGCAGTATTTT. It translates to CASSRGVTSAPDTQYF.

The chain is built from TRBV28 and TRBJ1-2, with D maybe TRBD1 (6 bases). V was shortened by 2 bases and J by 4 bases, with 11 bases between the two germline ends. The CDR3 spans 14 residues. Germline lookup yields CDR1 MDHEN and CDR2 SYDVKM. CDR3 protein: CASSLAGAGYGYTF. CDR3 sequence (DNA): TGTGCCAGCAGTTTAGCAGGGGCCGGCTATGGCTACACCTTC.

The V gene is TRBV2, the J gene TRBJ1-5; perhaps TRBD1 as D (5 bases). Germline V gene sequence: CDR1 SNHLY, CDR2 FYNNEI. The CDR3 contains 15 residues. Trimming took 2 bases from V and 0 from J, leaving 8 bases between them. As DNA, the CDR3 is TGTGCCAGCAGTGAATCGGGGGATAGCAATCAGCCCCAGCATTTT. Translating it yields CASSESGDSNQPQHF. The full variable domain, its missing parts supplied by reference TRBV2 and TRBJ1-5, is EPEVTQTPSHQVTQMGQEVILRCVPISNHLYFYWYRQILGQKVEFLVSFYNNEISEKSEIFDDQFSVERPDGSNFTLKIRSTKLEDSAMYFCASSESGDSNQPQHFGDGTRLSIL.

This chain uses TRBV5-4 with TRBJ1-3; D is possibly TRBD1 (6 bases). The V gene's germline CDR1 is SGHNT and CDR2 YYREEE (reference sequence). The CDR3 is 16 residues long. V gave up 9 bases and J gave up 0 bases, with 19 bases separating them. The chain's CDR3 is CATSLAGAGSGNTIYF. Here the CDR3 DNA reads TGTGCCACCTCACTTGCGGGGGCCGGCTCTGGAAACACCATATATTTT.

The chain uses TRBV19 and TRBJ2-3; 7 bases fit TRBD2. In germline, CDR1 is LNHDA, CDR2 SQIVND (reference sequence). With V trimmed by 3 bases and J by 3 bases, 3 bases remained unmatched. This CDR3 is 14 amino acids long. CDR3 bases: TGTGCCAGTAGTATTTCCGGGAGGACAGATACGCAGTATTTT. This gives the protein CASSISGRTDTQYF.

The gene calls are TRBV18 and TRBJ2-7, with 8 bases lining up with TRBD1. With 3 bases clipped from V and 0 bases from J, the junction kept 7 bases outside the gene matches. The CDR3 covers 16 residues. Germline V gene data show CDR1 as KGHSH and CDR2 as LQKENI. For the CDR3, the DNA is TGTGCCAGCTCACCCCCGGACAGGGCGGACTCCTACGAGCAGTACTTC. This encodes CASSPPDRADSYEQYF.

The chain employs TRBV19 and TRBJ2-1; the match to TRBD2 covers 9 bases. Germline V CDR1 and CDR2: LNHDA, SQIVND (reference sequence). There are 15 residues in the CDR3. Germline trimming cut 2 bases from V and 4 bases from J; bases unmatched to any gene: 3. Here the CDR3 reads CASSISSGGYNEQFF. CDR3 DNA sequence: TGTGCCAGTAGTATAAGCAGCGGGGGGTACAATGAGCAGTTCTTC.

J is TRBJ1-1 and V is TRBV28; 7 nucleotides agree with TRBD1. Germline V CDR1 and CDR2: MDHEN, SYDVKM. The CDR3 spans 16 residues. V was pared by 3 bases and J by 2 bases, with 9 bases of the junction left unmatched. Here the CDR3 reads CASSLIQGVGNTEAFF. CDR3 coding DNA: TGTGCCAGCAGTTTGATCCAGGGGGTAGGAAACACTGAAGCTTTCTTT.

The J gene is TRBJ2-5, the V gene TRBV7-9, with 7 bases matching TRBD1. Trimming cost V 0 bases and J 5 bases; bases outside gene matches: 6. The CDR3 is 15 residues long. Germline-derived CDR1 and CDR2 are SEHNR and FQNEAQ (reference sequence). CDR3 residues: CASSLASDRLETQYF. The CDR3 DNA is TGTGCCAGCAGCTTAGCCTCGGACAGGCTGGAGACCCAGTACTTC. The full variable domain, rest sourced from reference TRBV7-9 and TRBJ2-5, is DTGVSQNPRHKITKRGQNVTFRCDPISEHNRLYWYRQTLGQGPEFLTYFQNEAQLEKSRLLSDRFSAERPKGSFSTLEIQRTEQGDSAMYLCASSLASDRLETQYFGPGTRLLVL.

CDR3 sequence reads: CASSWSLQRTVAKNIQYF. The DNA for the CDR3 is TGTGCCAGCAGCTGGAGTTTGCAACGGACAGTAGCCAAAAACATTCAGTACTTC. The gene calls are TRBV7-3 and TRBJ2-4, with a weak D call TRBD1 (6 bases). This CDR3 is built from 18 residues. Germline V gene lookup returns CDR1 SGHTA and CDR2 FQGTGA. Trimming stripped 4 bases from V and 0 bases from J, with 19 bases between.

As DNA, the CDR3 is TGTGCCAGCAGCTTATCGCAAAGCGCGGGTCGGGAGGGCAATCAGCCCCAGCATTTT. Translation: CASSLSQSAGREGNQPQHF. The genes are TRBV7-9 and TRBJ1-5; the D is unclear. The CDR3 runs 19 residues. CDR1 SEHNR and CDR2 FQNEAQ come from the germline V gene (reference sequence). V was trimmed by 2 bases and J by 2 bases, leaving 22 bases between them.

This chain links TRBV5-1 with TRBJ2-7; 8 positions agree with TRBD1. V was pared by 3 bases and J by 1 base, with 6 bases of the junction left unmatched. The CDR3 sequence is 15 residues long. Germline-derived CDR1 and CDR2 are SGHRS and YFSETQ. CDR3 region: CASSSGQGLSYEQYF. CDR3 DNA: TGCGCCAGCAGCTCAGGACAGGGACTTTCCTACGAGCAGTACTTC.

The chain links TRBV12-5 to TRBJ1-3; D might be TRBD1 (5 bases). V dropped 6 bases and J dropped 4 bases, with 7 bases sitting between them. The V gene's germline CDR1 is LGHNT and CDR2 FRNRAP. This CDR3 has 12 amino acids. The CDR3 region has the DNA TGTGCTAGTGGCGGGGGGGGAAACACCATATATTTT. Protein: CASGGGGNTIYF.